The 32 T cell receptor beta chains reported below all come from one sample, sequenced in a study of T cells after yellow fever vaccination. From the 5' RACE reads, TCRdb called clonotypes with MiXCR, one entry per CDR3 protein. The sample includes about 630,000 distinct CDR3 sequences, 9% to 15% of them seen just once. Sequenced material: PBMCs, taken on the day of the yellow fever booster vaccination. The source is a man aged 25-40 years who received the YFV17D yellow fever vaccine.

This clonotype has a handful of counts. The CDR3 DNA follows: TGCAGTGCCCCGTTTGGGACCATGAACACTGAAGCTTTCTTT. This gives the protein CSAPFGTMNTEAFF. The gene calls are TRBV20-1 and TRBJ1-1; D may be TRBD1 (5 bases). V dropped 6 bases and J dropped 0 bases, with 14 bases sitting between them. This CDR3 has 14 residues. The germline CDR1 and CDR2 sequences are DFQATT and SNEGSKA (reference sequence).

This CDR3 reads CASSLQISYEQYF. CDR3 in DNA: TGTGCCAGCAGCTTACAGATCTCCTACGAGCAGTACTTC. This chain connects TRBV7-9 to TRBJ2-7; D is uncertain. The V gene's germline CDR1 is SEHNR and CDR2 FQNEAQ (reference sequence). The CDR3 covers 13 residues. V was trimmed by 2 bases and J by 0 bases, leaving 5 bases between them.

J is TRBJ2-4 and V is TRBV5-1; possibly TRBD1 for D (6 bases). The CDR3 runs to 11 residues. The germline CDR1 and CDR2 sequences are SGHRS and YFSETQ. The V and J ends lost 3 bases and 10 bases respectively, with 8 bases between them. This CDR3 reads CASSSQGIQYF. For the CDR3, the DNA is TGCGCCAGCAGCTCCCAGGGGATTCAGTACTTC.

The rearrangement uses TRBV19 and TRBJ2-3, with TRBD2 matching 8 bases. Trimming at V came to 9 bases and at J to 3 bases, leaving 5 bases not matched to a gene. This CDR3 spans 13 amino acids. The V gene's germline CDR1 is LNHDA and CDR2 SQIVND (reference sequence). CDR3 amino acids: CASGTSSTDTQYF. Here the CDR3 DNA reads TGTGCCAGCGGGACTAGTTCGACAGATACGCAGTATTTT. The variable domain in full, completed from reference TRBV19 and TRBJ2-3, reads DGGITQSPKYLFRKEGQNVTLSCEQNLNHDAMYWYRQDPGQGLRLIYYSQIVNDFQKGDIAEGYSVSREKKESFPLTVTSAQKNPTAFYLCASGTSSTDTQYFGPGTRLTVL.

The V and J genes are TRBV4-3 and TRBJ2-3; TRBD2 matches at 8 bases. V shed 0 bases and J 0 bases; nucleotides not matched to a gene: 5. Germline V gene sequence: CDR1 LGHNA, CDR2 YSLEER. The CDR3 totals 17 residues. The CDR3 loop is CASSQDWASGSTDTQYF. The DNA for the CDR3 is TGCGCCAGCAGCCAAGATTGGGCTAGCGGGAGCACAGATACGCAGTATTTT.

The chain couples TRBV5-4 to TRBJ2-3; 7 nucleotides match TRBD2. This CDR3 has 16 residues. J was trimmed by 2 bases and V by 0 bases; bases with no gene match: 6. Per the germline V gene, CDR1 is SGHNT and CDR2 is YYREEE (reference sequence). The CDR3 loop is CASSLDSSGYTDTQYF. The CDR3 DNA reads TGTGCCAGCAGCTTGGATAGTAGCGGGTACACAGATACGCAGTATTTT.

A note on this clonotype: This likely comes from a read error, as the CDR3 has no conserved phenylalanine or tryptophan at its end. V usage is TRBV5-1 and J usage is TRBJ2-5; D unclear. CDR1 and CDR2 from the germline V gene are SGHRS and YFSETQ. CDR3 length: 16 amino acids. For the CDR3, the DNA is TGCGCCAGCAGCTTGGCCGGAAATGACCCACAAGGGACCCAGTACTTA. It specifies CASSLAGNDPQGTQYL.

The chain links TRBV20-1 to TRBJ2-1; 14 positions agree with TRBD2. This CDR3 contains 16 residues. In germline, CDR1 is DFQATT, CDR2 SNEGSKA (reference sequence). V was clipped by 5 bases and J by 10 bases; unmatched bases: 13. The chain's CDR3 is CSAFPRLAGGPKEQFF. As DNA, the CDR3 is TGCAGTGCTTTCCCTCGACTAGCGGGAGGGCCTAAGGAGCAGTTCTTC.

The rearrangement joins TRBV29-1 to TRBJ1-1; 9 bases line up with TRBD1. In germline, CDR1 is SQVTM, CDR2 ANQGSEA. With 4 bases clipped from V and 4 bases from J, the junction kept 4 bases outside the gene matches. The CDR3 contains 13 residues. The CDR3 bases are TGCAGCGTTGCCTCGGACAGGGGCACTGAAGCTTTCTTT. Amino acids: CSVASDRGTEAFF.

The gene calls are TRBV24-1 and TRBJ2-2; D unclear. CDR3 length: 12 residues. The V gene's germline CDR1 is KGHDR and CDR2 SFDVKD. The germline V and J ends were trimmed by 4 bases and 4 bases, with 3 bases remaining between them. The CDR3 sequence is CATSEVTGELFF. CDR3 nucleotides: TGTGCCACCAGTGAAGTCACCGGGGAGCTGTTTTTT.

The V and J genes are TRBV29-1 and TRBJ2-2; TRBD2 matches 10 bases. CDR3 size: 14 residues. The V and J ends lost 6 bases and 1 base, in that order; junction bases with no gene match: 2. Germline loops: CDR1 SQVTM, CDR2 ANQGSEA. The chain's CDR3 is CSVIAGGNTGELFF. The CDR3 DNA sequence: TGCAGCGTGATAGCGGGAGGGAACACCGGGGAGCTGTTTTTT.

The V and J genes are TRBV20-1 and TRBJ1-4, with D unclear. The V gene's germline CDR1 is DFQATT and CDR2 SNEGSKA (reference sequence). This CDR3 has 12 residues. The V end lost 3 bases, the J end lost 7 bases, and 9 bases lay between the germline ends. The CDR3 here is CSARTGIEKLFF. The CDR3 DNA sequence: TGCAGTGCTAGGACGGGGATTGAAAAACTGTTTTTT.

The rearrangement uses TRBV10-3 and TRBJ2-1; 7 nucleotides agree with TRBD2. CDR3 size: 17 residues. The trim removed 6 bases at V and 5 bases at J, leaving 16 bases unmatched. From germline, CDR1 is ENHRY and CDR2 SYGVKD. The CDR3 protein is CAISRGFSGTTDNEQFF. The CDR3 DNA is TGTGCCATCAGCCGGGGGTTCAGTGGGACTACCGACAATGAGCAGTTCTTC.

CDR3 coding DNA: TGCAGTGCTAGACAGAATTCGAACACCGGGGAGCTGTTTTTT. It is translated as CSARQNSNTGELFF. V is TRBV20-1 and J is TRBJ2-2; D is ambiguous. Germline CDR1 reads DFQATT; CDR2 reads SNEGSKA (reference sequence). V lost 2 bases and J 0 bases, leaving 7 bases between the germline ends. The CDR3 spans 14 residues.

The V and J genes are TRBV6-5 and TRBJ2-7, with D perhaps assigned TRBD1 or TRBD2 (5 bases each). The germline V gene has CDR1 MNHEY and CDR2 SVGAGI. V was cut by 3 bases and J by 5 bases, with 14 bases left in between. This CDR3 comprises 14 residues. CDR3 bases: TGTGCCAGCAGTTATGGGGACCCTATGGACGAGCAGTACTTC. It encodes CASSYGDPMDEQYF.

This clonotype has a handful of counts. Here the CDR3 reads CASSLDPKDTQYF. CDR3 sequence (DNA): TGTGCCAGCAGCTTAGACCCTAAAGATACGCAGTATTTT. The chain employs TRBV7-2 and TRBJ2-3; D remains ambiguous. The CDR3 contains 13 residues. Trimming took 1 base from V and 5 from J, leaving 7 bases between them. Germline CDR1 SGHTA, CDR2 FQGNSA.

V is TRBV20-1 and J is TRBJ1-2, with a tentative D call TRBD1 (5 bases). The length of the CDR3 is 15 residues. Germline V gene sequence: CDR1 DFQATT, CDR2 SNEGSKA (reference sequence). V was trimmed by 5 bases and J by 4 bases, leaving 20 bases between them. The CDR3 nucleotides read TGCAGTGCTCCCACCCCTGGCGGGGACTCCTATGGCTACACCTTC. This encodes CSAPTPGGDSYGYTF.

This clonotype was observed a few times. This chain's CDR3 is CASSSEGLAGYYEQYF. CDR3 coding DNA: TGTGCCAGCAGCTCCGAAGGACTAGCGGGGTACTACGAGCAGTACTTC. V is TRBV5-6 and J is TRBJ2-7, with 12 nucleotides matching TRBD2. CDR3 length: 16 amino acids. V gave up 3 bases and J gave up 3 bases; unmatched junction bases: 7. Germline V gives CDR1 SGHDT, CDR2 YYEEEE.

This rearrangement joins TRBV24-1 to TRBJ2-4, with a weak D call TRBD2 (6 bases). V lost 4 bases to trimming and J lost 1 base, with 13 bases between them. The CDR3 covers 16 residues. CDR1 is KGHDR and CDR2 is SFDVKD in the germline V gene. CDR3 amino acids: CATSEGGRLAKNIQYF. The CDR3 DNA is TGTGCCACCAGTGAGGGGGGACGCCTGGCCAAAAACATTCAGTACTTC.

This clonotype has more than one count but fewer than ten. The rearrangement links TRBV10-3 to TRBJ2-1; D is undetermined. Deletions cut 4 bases from V and 0 bases from J, with 10 bases between. Germline V CDR1 and CDR2: ENHRY, SYGVKD. CDR3 length: 15 residues. DNA for the CDR3: TGTGCCATCAGTGGGGTGGGAAACTCCTACAATGAGCAGTTCTTC. This encodes CAISGVGNSYNEQFF.

This clonotype appeared many times. This chain joins TRBV9 and TRBJ1-1, with TRBD1 matching 12 bases. Germline V gene sequence: CDR1 SGDLS, CDR2 YYNGEE. This CDR3 contains 17 residues. The trim removed 4 bases at V and 3 bases at J, leaving 10 bases unmatched. The CDR3 sequence: CASSTGTGGKKDTEAFF. The CDR3 DNA sequence: TGTGCCAGCAGCACTGGGACAGGGGGCAAGAAGGACACTGAAGCTTTCTTT.

The chain combines TRBV5-1 with TRBJ1-4; D might be TRBD1 (6 bases). The CDR3 runs to 14 residues. Germline values: CDR1 SGHRS, CDR2 YFSETQ. Trimming left V 4 bases short and J 2 bases short, with 9 bases between. In nucleotides, the CDR3 is TGCGCCAGCAGCCAGGGGACGACTAATGAAAAACTGTTTTTT. This gives the protein CASSQGTTNEKLFF.

This clonotype was found many times. The V gene is TRBV29-1, the J gene TRBJ2-3; D gene uncertain. Trimming took off 3 bases at V and 9 bases at J, with 1 base between the two ends. Germline loops: CDR1 SQVTM, CDR2 ANQGSEA. The CDR3 consists of 8 residues. As DNA, the CDR3 is TGCAGCGTTGACACGCAGTATTTT. Amino acid sequence: CSVDTQYF.

This chain uses TRBV18 with TRBJ2-1, with D possibly TRBD2 on 6 matching bases. The V gene lost 6 bases and the J gene lost 5 bases, with 14 bases spanning the gap. The CDR3 sequence is 14 residues long. Germline V lookup: CDR1 KGHSH, CDR2 LQKENI. CDR3 protein: CASSPTWRDNEQFF. CDR3 sequence (DNA): TGTGCCAGCTCCCCAACTTGGAGGGACAATGAGCAGTTCTTC.

The rearrangement joins TRBV7-2 to TRBJ2-5, with D hard to call. Germline V gives CDR1 SGHTA, CDR2 FQGNSA. The CDR3 consists of 14 residues. The V and J ends lost 1 base and 5 bases respectively, with 11 bases between them. DNA of the CDR3: TGTGCCAGCAGCTTAGGCCCTTTCCTCGAGACCCAGTACTTC. Translated: CASSLGPFLETQYF.

This clonotype was seen only a few times. The rearrangement uses TRBV20-1 and TRBJ2-1, with D perhaps given as TRBD1 or TRBD2 (6 bases each). The CDR3 is made up of 14 amino acids. V shed 5 bases and J shed 0 bases, with 11 bases lying between them. Germline V gene data show CDR1 as DFQATT and CDR2 as SNEGSKA (reference sequence). The CDR3 is CSAQGRFSYNEQFF. Written as DNA, the CDR3 is TGCAGTGCTCAGGGGAGGTTCTCCTACAATGAGCAGTTCTTC.

This clonotype was found a few times. This sequence joins TRBV29-1 and TRBJ2-2; 8 bases are a match to TRBD2. Per germline, CDR1 SQVTM and CDR2 ANQGSEA. V lost 2 bases to trimming and J lost 6 bases; unmatched junction nucleotides: 8. The CDR3 is 15 amino acids. Here the CDR3 reads CSVESSAGGAGELFF. In DNA, the CDR3 is TGCAGCGTTGAATCTAGCGCGGGAGGAGCCGGGGAGCTGTTTTTT.

A few counts support this clonotype. CDR3: CASSFQDSSSYEQYF. The CDR3 nucleotides read TGTGCCAGCAGCTTCCAAGACTCCTCATCCTACGAGCAGTACTTC. The V gene is TRBV7-9, the J gene TRBJ2-7; D is unclear. V lost 3 bases and J lost 1, with 13 bases in between. The germline CDR1 and CDR2 sequences are SEHNR and FQNEAQ (reference sequence). This CDR3 comprises 15 residues.

The J gene is TRBJ2-3, the V gene TRBV6-5; D not certain. The length of the CDR3 is 14 residues. Germline V gives CDR1 MNHEY, CDR2 SVGAGI. V dropped 1 base and J dropped 2 bases, with 7 bases sitting between them. The CDR3 region is CASSYWAPTDTQYF. The CDR3, as DNA: TGTGCCAGCAGTTACTGGGCACCCACAGATACGCAGTATTTT.

This clonotype was counted a few times. This rearrangement joins TRBV7-2 to TRBJ1-5; a possible D gene is TRBD1 (5 bases). Germline CDR1 and CDR2: SGHTA and FQGNSA. Trimming shortened V by 5 bases and J by 3 bases, and 17 bases separated the two germline ends. The CDR3 is 16 residues long. The DNA for the CDR3 is TGTGCCAGCAGCACGACAACCGGGGGGAACAATCAGCCCCAGCATTTT. Amino acid sequence: CASSTTTGGNNQPQHF.

This clonotype was observed many times. This chain uses TRBV7-8 with TRBJ2-7, with TRBD1 as a possible D gene (6 bases). Trimming took 5 bases from V and 7 from J, leaving 21 bases between them. The length of the CDR3 is 15 residues. CDR1 is SGHVS and CDR2 is FQNEAQ in the germline V gene. The DNA of the CDR3 is TGTGCCAGCAGCCGCCGGACAGACTTTCGTGGGGAGCAGTACTTC. This sequence encodes CASSRRTDFRGEQYF.

This clonotype was observed many times. The chain recombines TRBV7-2 with TRBJ2-7; possibly TRBD1 or TRBD2 for D (5 bases each). CDR3 size: 12 residues. Germline loops: CDR1 SGHTA, CDR2 FQGNSA. With 5 bases removed from V and 4 bases from J, the gap between germline ends came to 9 bases. The CDR3 loop is CASSRDLYEQYF. CDR3 nucleotide sequence: TGTGCCAGCAGCCGGGACCTTTACGAGCAGTACTTC. The variable domain in full, with the rest retrieved from reference TRBV7-2 and TRBJ2-7, is GAGVSQSPSNKVTEKGKDVELRCDPISGHTALYWYRQSLGQGLEFLIYFQGNSAPDKSGLPSDRFSAERTGGSVSTLTIQRTQQEDSAVYLCASSRDLYEQYFGPGTRLTVT.